The rows below give T cell receptor beta chains drawn from one sample of a study of CD8+CD57+ T cells in acquired aplastic anemia. TCRdb re-called the reads through MiXCR, storing one row per CDR3 protein. The sample has about 170,000 distinct CDR3 sequences, 35% to 55% seen once; the top ten hold 0.85% to 1.3%. Sequencing was carried out using sorted CD4+, CD8+, or CD8+CD57+ T cells (not recorded which) from PBMCs. These receptors all come from a human donor in good health. Both conserved end residues are part of each CDR3. D genes are given only for firm matches. Clone size is not always given. Where it is, it says once, few, many or a class for expanded clones.

size	J	D	V	CDR3	DNA
many	TRBJ1-1	NA	TRBV29-1	CSVKVSNTEAFF	TGCAGCGTTAAGGTCTCAAACACTGAAGCTTTCTTT
NA	TRBJ2-3	TRBD1	TRBV11-2	CASSPQGGTGTDTQYF	TGTGCCAGCAGCCCCCAGGGCGGGACAGGGACAGATACGCAGTATTTT
few	TRBJ1-4	NA	TRBV19	CASSIWGATNEKLFF	TGTGCCAGTAGTATCTGGGGTGCAACTAATGAAAAACTGTTTTTT
NA	TRBJ1-2	NA	TRBV10-3	CAIRETGRYGYTF	TGTGCCATCAGAGAAACAGGGCGCTATGGCTACACCTTC
many	TRBJ2-2	TRBD2	TRBV20-1	CSARVLGLAGTGELFF	TGCAGTGCTAGAGTCCTGGGACTAGCGGGAACCGGGGAGCTGTTTTTT
NA	TRBJ2-5	NA	TRBV15	CATSSEPVEYQETQYF	TGTGCCACCAGCAGCGAGCCGGTAGAGTACCAAGAGACCCAGTACTTC
many	TRBJ2-7	NA	TRBV5-1	CASTSDTHSYEQYF	TGCGCCAGCACCTCAGACACCCATTCCTACGAGCAGTACTTC
NA	TRBJ2-7	TRBD2	TRBV11-2	CASSPQVGTSGLGEQYF	TGTGCCAGCAGCCCGCAGGTCGGGACTAGCGGGCTGGGGGAGCAGTACTTC
many	TRBJ2-1	TRBD1	TRBV11-2	CASSPRGQGRFRSYNEQFF	TGTGCCAGCAGCCCCCGGGGACAGGGGAGATTTCGGTCCTACAATGAGCAGTTCTTC
many	TRBJ1-2	NA	TRBV20-1	CSARDGAYSGYTF	TGCAGTGCTAGAGACGGGGCCTACAGTGGCTACACCTTC
few	TRBJ1-6	TRBD1	TRBV2	CAGRTGGDYSPLHF	TGTGCCGGGAGGACAGGGGGCGATTATTCACCCCTCCACTTT
NA	TRBJ1-6	NA	TRBV7-6	CASSLEGYSPLHF	TGTGCCAGCAGCTTAGAGGGTTATTCACCCCTCCACTTT
NA	TRBJ1-1	TRBD1	TRBV7-2	CASRSDRAEAFF	TGTGCCAGCAGATCGGACAGGGCTGAAGCTTTCTTT
few	TRBJ1-4	NA	TRBV15	CATSASETRLRKLFF	TGTGCCACCAGCGCCTCGGAGACAAGGCTTAGGAAACTGTTTTTT
NA	TRBJ2-1	TRBD1	TRBV29-1	CSVENPGTANEQFF	TGCAGCGTTGAAAACCCCGGGACAGCCAATGAGCAGTTCTTC
NA	TRBJ1-5	NA	TRBV2	CASKDGRNQPQHF	TGTGCCAGCAAGGACGGACGCAATCAGCCCCAGCATTTT
NA	TRBJ2-3	TRBD1	TRBV29-1	CSVNHPDREADTQYF	TGCAGCGTCAACCACCCGGACAGGGAAGCCGATACGCAGTATTTT
once	TRBJ2-7	TRBD2	TRBV4-1	CASSHSAGGTYEQYF	TGTGCCAGCAGCCACTCGGCGGGGGGGACCTACGAGCAGTACTTC
few	TRBJ2-7	NA	TRBV5-1	CASSLQGPEGQYF	TGCGCCAGCAGCTTGCAGGGACCGGAGGGGCAGTACTTC
many	TRBJ2-3	TRBD2	TRBV7-9	CASSSGLAGVGDTQYF	TGTGCCAGCAGCTCGGGACTAGCGGGAGTGGGAGATACGCAGTATTTT
NA	TRBJ1-5	NA	TRBV10-3	CAISESAAVNQPQHF	TGTGCCATCAGTGAGTCGGCGGCCGTTAATCAGCCCCAGCATTTT
many	TRBJ2-5	TRBD2	TRBV7-3	CASSLTPGGQETQYF	TGTGCCAGCAGCTTAACCCCGGGGGGCCAAGAGACCCAGTACTTC
NA	TRBJ1-2	NA	TRBV24-1	CATSVADSQIYGYTF	TGTGCCACCAGTGTTGCGGACAGCCAGATCTATGGCTACACCTTC
NA	TRBJ2-5	TRBD2	TRBV12-3/TRBV12-4	CASSFGRGVETQYF	TGTGCCAGCAGTTTCGGGCGGGGGGTCGAGACCCAGTACTTC
few	TRBJ1-4	TRBD1	TRBV6-1	CASSGRTGAVEKLFF	TGTGCCAGCAGTGGACGGACAGGCGCAGTGGAAAAACTGTTTTTT
NA	TRBJ1-4	TRBD1	TRBV5-6	CASTEIRGTGDEKLFF	TGTGCCAGCACCGAAATTAGGGGGACAGGGGATGAAAAACTGTTTTTT
many	TRBJ2-2	NA	TRBV12-3/TRBV12-4	CASSLGIGELFF	TGTGCCAGCAGTTTGGGCATTGGGGAGCTGTTTTTT
few	TRBJ2-1	TRBD2	TRBV11-2	CASSLGLAGGYEQFF	TGTGCCAGCAGCTTAGGACTAGCGGGAGGGTATGAGCAGTTCTTC
NA	TRBJ2-3	TRBD2	TRBV7-9	CASRPTSADTQYF	TGTGCCAGCAGGCCGACTAGCGCAGATACGCAGTATTTT
NA	TRBJ1-2	NA	TRBV5-5	CASTGSDTF	TGTGCCAGCACCGGGAGCGACACCTTC
NA	TRBJ2-1	NA	TRBV25-1	CAYELGVFGNEQFF	TGTGCCTACGAACTAGGGGTCTTCGGGAATGAGCAGTTCTTC
many	TRBJ2-5	TRBD2	TRBV29-1	CSVAKAGAGQETQYF	TGCAGCGTTGCTAAAGCGGGGGCCGGTCAAGAGACCCAGTACTTC
NA	TRBJ2-1	TRBD2	TRBV7-9	CASSPGGFEQFF	TGTGCCAGCAGCCCGGGGGGGTTTGAGCAGTTCTTC
NA	TRBJ1-1	NA	TRBV5-1	CASSLGQKNTEAFF	TGCGCCAGCAGCCTAGGACAGAAAAACACTGAAGCTTTCTTT
few	TRBJ1-6	NA	TRBV11-2	CASSPAEDMDNSPLHF	TGTGCCAGCAGCCCGGCCGAGGACATGGATAATTCACCCCTCCACTTT
NA	TRBJ1-2	NA	TRBV29-1	CSVMGAGKHGYTF	TGCAGCGTTATGGGGGCGGGGAAGCATGGCTACACCTTC
NA	TRBJ2-7	TRBD1	TRBV7-6	CASSWMTGLNEQYF	TGTGCCAGCAGCTGGATGACAGGGTTGAACGAGCAGTACTTC
many	TRBJ1-2	TRBD1	TRBV6-1	CASRRQGGPYGYTF	TGTGCCAGCAGGCGACAGGGAGGGCCCTATGGCTACACCTTC